This T cell receptor beta chain was sequenced in a study of cytomegalovirus exposure and HLA in healthy donors. Study-wide results and caveats: Highly shared sequence variants in one cluster were likely a sequencing artifact. CMV antigen specificity of a few CMV-associated chains was confirmed in vitro. Earlier findings revealed that most TCR beta V segments proved productive either about 90% or about 30% of the time.

The length of the CDR3 is 14 residues. Germline CDR1 ENHRY, CDR2 SYGVKD. V lost 0 bases and J 4 bases, leaving 7 bases between the germline ends. PCR used 60 Vbeta primers and 13 Jbeta primers. In the study's own analysis: Among the unique TCR beta chains that a later analysis counted, about 85 million in all, around 11 million were shared. Clones were read by immunoSEQ multiplex PCR, and TCRdb kept only the in-frame ones, dropping some. V and J calls and clone size come straight from that table; D and trimming were deduced from the DNA. The sample shows 150,000 to 200,000 clones, 75% to 85% of them seen only once. On this clone itself: The antigen remains undetermined. Other nucleotide sequences in the sample specify the same CDR3.

V usage is TRBV10-3 and J usage is TRBJ1-5; perhaps TRBD1 as D (5 bases). The source is a woman between 25 and 40 years old in good health and CMV-seronegative. Material: PBMCs. The CDR3: CAISESGGNQPQHF. DNA of the CDR3: TGTGCCATCAGTGAGTCGGGGGGTAATCAGCCCCAGCATTTT.